A selection of T cell receptor beta chains follows, all from one sample in a study of blood T cell repertoires in COVID-19. Data came from immunoSEQ multiplex PCR; TCRdb stores just in-frame clones and leaves some out. The table lists more than 65,000 clones, around four fifths of them singletons. Sequencing was carried out using peripheral blood. These receptors all come from a human donor in a cohort sampled during active COVID-19. The CDR3 runs from the conserved cysteine through the conserved F or W. The order of the fields is J gene, clone size, V gene, CDR3 protein. Not every row has a clone size; where given, it reads once, few, many or a size class.

>TRBJ2-7|.|TRBV2
CASRYTGAPYEQYF
>TRBJ1-3|.|TRBV7-9
CASSLAKTKERGNTIYF
>TRBJ1-3|.|TRBV23-1
CASSQSEAHTGTGGPYSGNTIYF
>TRBJ2-2|.|TRBV3-1/TRBV3-2
CASSQRGQLANTGELFF
>TRBJ1-5|.|TRBV18
CASSPPGGGLSNQPQHF
>TRBJ2-7|.|TRBV5-1
CASSPQTSGGIYEQYF
>TRBJ1-4|.|TRBV10-3
CAISESWGQGEEKLFF
>TRBJ2-2|.|TRBV28
CASSLPSGGGTGELFF
>TRBJ1-6|once|TRBV5-6
CASSLRQGNSPLHF
>TRBJ2-7|.|TRBV7-2
CASSLGQAIYEQYF
>TRBJ2-2|.|TRBV11-2
CASSSLAGGPYTGELFF
>TRBJ1-1|.|TRBV7-2
CASSLASQGGWTEAFF
>TRBJ2-7|.|TRBV27
CASRVREYSYEQYF
>TRBJ2-5|.|TRBV7-3
CASSPRSQETQYF
>TRBJ2-4|.|TRBV11-2
CASSLWTGWEAKNIQYF
>TRBJ2-3|once|TRBV30
CAWSAEGPDTQYF
>TRBJ2-3|once|TRBV2
CASSDNTDTQYF
>TRBJ2-3|.|TRBV28
CASTLRSSGGTDTQYF
>TRBJ2-5|.|TRBV19
CASSKGQGRGETQYF
>TRBJ1-4|.|TRBV6-2/TRBV6-3
CASSREREKLFF
>TRBJ2-6|.|TRBV7-6
CASSPTGGSGANVLTF
>TRBJ2-7|.|TRBV6-5
CASRGTGLLYEQYF
>TRBJ2-7|few|TRBV5-8
CASSRGGPVYEQYF
>TRBJ2-1|.|TRBV6-5
CASSSLREQFF
>TRBJ2-3|.|TRBV6-4
CASTPEASTDTQYF
>TRBJ2-5|.|TRBV18
CASSPAGGQETQYF